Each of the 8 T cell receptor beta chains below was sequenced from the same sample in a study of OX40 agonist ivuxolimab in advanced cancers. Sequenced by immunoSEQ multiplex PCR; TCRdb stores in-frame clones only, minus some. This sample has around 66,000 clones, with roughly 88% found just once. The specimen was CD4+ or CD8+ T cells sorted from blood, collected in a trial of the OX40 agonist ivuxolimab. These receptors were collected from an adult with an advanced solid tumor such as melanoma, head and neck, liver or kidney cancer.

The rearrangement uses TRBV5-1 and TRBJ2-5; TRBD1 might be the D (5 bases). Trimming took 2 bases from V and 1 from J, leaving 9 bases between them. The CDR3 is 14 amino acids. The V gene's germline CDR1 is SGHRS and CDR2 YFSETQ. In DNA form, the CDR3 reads TGCGCCAGCAGCTTTCAAGGGGCCCAAGAGACCCAGTACTTC. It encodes CASSFQGAQETQYF.

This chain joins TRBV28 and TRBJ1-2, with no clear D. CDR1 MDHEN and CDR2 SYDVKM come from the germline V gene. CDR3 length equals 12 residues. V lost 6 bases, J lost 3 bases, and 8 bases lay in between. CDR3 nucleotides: TGTGCCAGCAGCCTAGTCGACTATGGCTACACCTTC. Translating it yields CASSLVDYGYTF.

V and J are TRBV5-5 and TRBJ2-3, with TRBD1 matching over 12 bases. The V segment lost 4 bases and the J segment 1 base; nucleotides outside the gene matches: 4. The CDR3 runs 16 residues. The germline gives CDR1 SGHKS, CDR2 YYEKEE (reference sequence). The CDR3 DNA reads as TGTGCCAGCAGCGGCGGGACAGGGGGCCGCACAGATACGCAGTATTTT. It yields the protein CASSGGTGGRTDTQYF.

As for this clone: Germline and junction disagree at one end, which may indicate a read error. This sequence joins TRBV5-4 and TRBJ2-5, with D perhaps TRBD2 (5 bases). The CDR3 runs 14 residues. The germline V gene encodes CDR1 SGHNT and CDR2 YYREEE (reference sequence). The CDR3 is CASSLATRWETRYF. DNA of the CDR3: TGTGCCAGCAGCCTAGCCACGCGGTGGGAGACCCGGTACTTC. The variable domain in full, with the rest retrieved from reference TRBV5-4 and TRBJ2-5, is ETGVTQSPTHLIKTRGQQVTLRCSSQSGHNTVSWYQQALGQGPQFIFQYYREEENGRGNFPPRFSGLQFPNYSSELNVNALELDDSALYLCASSLATRWETRYFGPGTRLLVL.

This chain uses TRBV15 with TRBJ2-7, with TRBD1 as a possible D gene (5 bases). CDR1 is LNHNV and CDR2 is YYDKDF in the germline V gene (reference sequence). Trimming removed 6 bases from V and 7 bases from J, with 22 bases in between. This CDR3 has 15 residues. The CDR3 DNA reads TGTGCCACCAGTAAAGGCGGTAAGGGGATGGGTGAGCAGTACTTC. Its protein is CATSKGGKGMGEQYF.

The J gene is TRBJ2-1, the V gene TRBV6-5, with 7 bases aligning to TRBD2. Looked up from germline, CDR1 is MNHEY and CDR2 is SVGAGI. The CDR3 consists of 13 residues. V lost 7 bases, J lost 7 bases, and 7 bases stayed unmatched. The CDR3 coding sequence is TGTGCCAGCATCGGTAGCGGGCAAAATGAGCAGTTCTTC. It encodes CASIGSGQNEQFF.

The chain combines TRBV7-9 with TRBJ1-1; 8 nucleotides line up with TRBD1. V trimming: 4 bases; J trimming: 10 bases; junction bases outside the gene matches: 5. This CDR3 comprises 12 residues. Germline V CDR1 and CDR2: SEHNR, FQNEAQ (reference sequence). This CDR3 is CASSSDTGGAFF. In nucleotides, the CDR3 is TGTGCCAGCAGCTCAGATACAGGGGGAGCTTTCTTT.

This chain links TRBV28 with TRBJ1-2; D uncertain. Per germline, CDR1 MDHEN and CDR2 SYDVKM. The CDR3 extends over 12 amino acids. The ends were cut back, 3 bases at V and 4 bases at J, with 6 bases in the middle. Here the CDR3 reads CASSFGSYGYTF. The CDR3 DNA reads TGTGCCAGCAGTTTTGGTAGCTATGGCTACACCTTC.